This TCR beta chain was found in a study of CD8+ T cells in alopecia areata. The CDR3 has 15 residues. V was pared by 4 bases and J by 4 bases, with 8 bases of the junction left unmatched. The germline V gene has CDR1 SGHNT and CDR2 YYREEE (reference sequence). Extraction of RNA preceded its reverse transcription into cDNA, which served as the sequencing template. Generated by immunoSEQ multiplex PCR, the TCRdb table keeps only in-frame clones and is missing some. This sample has some 220,000 clones, with around 57% found just once. Treatment here: oral pan-JAK inhibitor, 5-10 mg twice daily. The chain recombines TRBV5-4 with TRBJ2-1; 7 bases are a match to TRBD2. Sequenced material: CD4+ T cells sorted from blood, taken at week 4, from a patient treated with tofacitinib. The clonotype was recovered from a human donor with alopecia areata. CDR3 bases: TGTGCCAGCAGCCCAGGGACTAACGCGTACAATGAGCAGTTCTTC. Translating gives CASSPGTNAYNEQFF.